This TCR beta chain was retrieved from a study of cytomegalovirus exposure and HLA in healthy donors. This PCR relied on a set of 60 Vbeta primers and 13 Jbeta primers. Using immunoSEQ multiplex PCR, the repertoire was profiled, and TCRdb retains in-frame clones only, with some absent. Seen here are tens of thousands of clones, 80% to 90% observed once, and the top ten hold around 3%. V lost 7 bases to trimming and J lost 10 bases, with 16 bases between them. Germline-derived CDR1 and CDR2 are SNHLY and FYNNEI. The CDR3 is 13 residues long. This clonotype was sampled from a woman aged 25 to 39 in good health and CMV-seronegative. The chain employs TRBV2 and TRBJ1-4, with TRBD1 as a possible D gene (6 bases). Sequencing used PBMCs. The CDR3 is CASTDRPRGKLFF. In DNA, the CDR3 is TGTGCCAGCACCGACAGGCCTAGAGGAAAACTGTTTTTT.